Each of the 27 T cell receptor beta chains below was sequenced from the same sample in a study of blood T cell repertoires in COVID-19. The repertoire was sequenced with immunoSEQ multiplex PCR; TCRdb's copy has only in-frame clones and lacks some. The sample yields about 210,000 clones, 65% to 90% seen once. The sample comprised peripheral blood. Receptor source: a woman in her seventies with COVID-19, enrolled during active disease.

The chain recombines TRBV18 with TRBJ1-2, with a possible D match to TRBD1 (5 bases). The germline gives CDR1 KGHSH, CDR2 LQKENI. The CDR3 is 16 residues long. V was clipped by 3 bases and J by 8 bases, with 22 bases between them. This CDR3 reads CASSPSSGQGLQGYTF. The CDR3 nucleotides are TGTGCCAGCTCACCGTCTTCCGGGCAGGGCCTCCAGGGCTACACCTTC.

The J gene is TRBJ1-1, the V gene TRBV5-6; possible D gene TRBD1, 6 bases. CDR1 is SGHDT, CDR2 YYEEEE, per germline. CDR3 length equals 14 residues. The V end was cut by 4 bases, the J end by 2 bases, with 12 bases between. CDR3: CASSVSQGNTEAFF. DNA for the CDR3: TGTGCCAGCAGCGTTTCACAGGGAAACACTGAAGCTTTCTTT.

The V and J genes are TRBV5-4 and TRBJ2-2; TRBD1 aligns across 8 bases. This CDR3 is 15 amino acids long. The germline V gene has CDR1 SGHNT and CDR2 YYREEE (reference sequence). Unmatched junction bases numbered 3, after V lost 4 bases and J lost 1 base. In DNA, the CDR3 is TGTGCCAGCAGCCCACAGGGGGTGAACACCGGGGAGCTGTTTTTT. It translates to CASSPQGVNTGELFF.

The chain links TRBV18 to TRBJ2-7, with D tentatively TRBD2 (5 bases). This CDR3 is 14 amino acids long. The V gene's germline CDR1 is KGHSH and CDR2 LQKENI. V lost 4 bases, J lost 2 bases, and 12 bases lay in between. For the CDR3, the DNA is TGTGCCAGCTCACGCCGGGATCTCACCTACGAGCAGTACTTC. This gives the protein CASSRRDLTYEQYF.

The gene calls are TRBV4-2 and TRBJ1-5; 7 nucleotides agree with TRBD1. V trimming: 4 bases; J trimming: 3 bases; junction bases outside the gene matches: 12. The CDR3 runs to 17 residues. Per germline, CDR1 LGHNA and CDR2 YNFKEQ. As DNA, the CDR3 is TGTGCCAGCAGCCGGATTTTTGTAGGGGGCCTCAATCAGCCCCAGCATTTT. Its translation: CASSRIFVGGLNQPQHF.

The rearrangement uses TRBV6-2 or TRBV6-3 and TRBJ2-3; TRBD2 matches 15 bases. Per germline, CDR1 MNHEY and CDR2 SVGEGT. The CDR3 loop spans 17 amino acids. With 3 bases clipped from V and 6 bases from J, the junction kept 7 bases outside the gene matches. CDR3 sequence reads: CASSYGLAGGISDTQYF. The DNA for the CDR3 is TGTGCCAGCAGTTATGGACTAGCGGGAGGGATATCGGATACGCAGTATTTT.

The V gene is TRBV2, the J gene TRBJ2-3; 11 positions agree with TRBD2. The V segment lost 5 bases and the J segment 0 bases; nucleotides outside the gene matches: 10. CDR1 SNHLY and CDR2 FYNNEI come from the germline V gene. The CDR3 is made up of 18 amino acids. The CDR3, as DNA: TGTGCCAGCAGTCCGCGTTCTAGCGGGGGGACGAGCACAGATACGCAGTATTTT. It yields the protein CASSPRSSGGTSTDTQYF.

The V call is TRBV5-4, the J call TRBJ1-3; D perhaps matches TRBD1 (5 bases). The V and J ends lost 1 base and 2 bases respectively, with 16 bases between them. CDR1 and CDR2 (germline): SGHNT, YYREEE (reference sequence). The CDR3 extends over 17 amino acids. CDR3 bases: TGTGCCAGCAGCTTGAGTGTTGGAGGGGACGCTGGAAACACCATATATTTT. Translating gives CASSLSVGGDAGNTIYF.

The rearrangement uses TRBV11-1 and TRBJ2-5; tentatively, D is TRBD1 (7 bases). Deletions cut 0 bases from V and 2 bases from J, with 10 bases between. Germline V lookup: CDR1 SGHAT, CDR2 FQDESV (reference sequence). This CDR3 is built from 15 residues. The CDR3 region is CASSLAGGQQETQYF. In DNA form, the CDR3 reads TGTGCCAGCAGCTTAGCGGGGGGACAGCAAGAGACCCAGTACTTC.

This rearrangement joins TRBV25-1 to TRBJ1-1, with TRBD1 matching 8 bases. J lost 4 bases, V lost 6 bases, and 13 bases had no gene match. CDR1 is MGHDK, CDR2 SYGVNS, per germline. The CDR3 sequence is 16 residues long. CDR3 nucleotide sequence: TGTGCCAGCAGGACGGACAGGGACTGGAGGGGCACTGAAGCTTTCTTT. Translating gives CASRTDRDWRGTEAFF.

This chain joins TRBV5-4 and TRBJ1-6; D not resolved. There are 14 residues in the CDR3. In germline, CDR1 is SGHNT, CDR2 YYREEE (reference sequence). V lost 2 bases to trimming and J lost 4 bases, with 7 bases between them. CDR3 sequence: CASSFEGYNSPLHF. CDR3 DNA sequence: TGTGCCAGCAGCTTCGAGGGATATAATTCACCCCTCCACTTT. The full variable domain, rest sourced from reference TRBV5-4 and TRBJ1-6, is ETGVTQSPTHLIKTRGQQVTLRCSSQSGHNTVSWYQQALGQGPQFIFQYYREEENGRGNFPPRFSGLQFPNYSSELNVNALELDDSALYLCASSFEGYNSPLHFGNGTRLTVT.

This chain joins TRBV19 and TRBJ2-2; D is perhaps TRBD1 (5 bases). Trimming removed 2 bases from V and 7 bases from J, with 11 bases in between. Germline loops: CDR1 LNHDA, CDR2 SQIVND (reference sequence). CDR3 length: 14 amino acids. The CDR3 coding sequence is TGTGCCAGTAGTATACGGCAGGGCGGCGGGGAGCTGTTTTTT. Translating gives CASSIRQGGGELFF.

This clone has more than one count but fewer than ten. The V call is TRBV2, the J call TRBJ1-2; 7 bases match TRBD1. With 8 bases clipped from V and 7 bases from J, the junction kept 13 bases outside the gene matches. The CDR3 runs to 14 residues. Germline CDR1 is SNHLY and CDR2 is FYNNEI. The CDR3 protein is CASDKGARTGGYTF. For the CDR3, the DNA is TGTGCCAGCGACAAGGGGGCGCGGACGGGTGGCTACACCTTC.

The V call is TRBV29-1, the J call TRBJ2-2; 12 bases are a match to TRBD1. CDR3 length: 16 residues. V shed 7 bases and J 4 bases; nucleotides not matched to a gene: 10. CDR1 is SQVTM and CDR2 is ANQGSEA in the germline V gene. The chain's CDR3 is CSAGPGQGARTGELFF. The DNA for the CDR3 is TGCAGCGCCGGTCCGGGACAGGGGGCGCGCACCGGGGAGCTGTTTTTT.

In DNA form, the CDR3 reads TGTGCCAGCAGCTCCGACAGGGGCACTGAAGCTTTCTTT. Encoded protein: CASSSDRGTEAFF. The chain joins TRBV11-2 to TRBJ1-1; 8 bases align to TRBD1. CDR3 length: 13 residues. V trimming: 4 bases; J trimming: 4 bases; junction bases outside the gene matches: 2. Germline loops: CDR1 SGHAT, CDR2 FQNNGV.

The V call is TRBV30, the J call TRBJ2-1, with 9 positions matching TRBD1. CDR3 length: 14 amino acids. V was clipped by 5 bases and J by 0 bases; unmatched bases: 2. Germline-derived CDR1 and CDR2 are GTSNPN and SVGIG (reference sequence). The CDR3 is CAWGQGFSYNEQFF. CDR3 sequence (DNA): TGTGCCTGGGGACAGGGGTTCTCCTACAATGAGCAGTTCTTC.

CDR3 in amino acids: CASSLAYRDPGANVLTF. CDR3 DNA: TGTGCCAGTAGTCTTGCCTACAGGGACCCTGGGGCCAACGTCCTGACTTTC. The genes are TRBV19 and TRBJ2-6; possible D gene TRBD1, 6 bases. The CDR3 covers 17 residues. With 5 bases removed from V and 2 bases from J, the gap between germline ends came to 16 bases. CDR1 and CDR2 (germline): LNHDA, SQIVND (reference sequence).

The chain carries TRBV19 and TRBJ1-5; 10 bases are a match to TRBD1. The CDR3 sequence is 18 residues long. V gave up 4 bases and J gave up 0 bases; unmatched junction bases: 9. Germline CDR1 is LNHDA and CDR2 is SQIVND (reference sequence). DNA of the CDR3: TGTGCCAGTAGTAGCCGGGACAGGGGAGGGTATAGCAATCAGCCCCAGCATTTT. Protein product: CASSSRDRGGYSNQPQHF.

The V and J genes are TRBV19 and TRBJ1-5, with D tentatively TRBD1 (6 bases). V lost 1 base and J lost 7, with 20 bases in between. Germline loops: CDR1 LNHDA, CDR2 SQIVND (reference sequence). This CDR3 has 17 residues. Here the CDR3 DNA reads TGTGCCAGTAGTATAGGGCTGAGAGAGACAGGTCAACAGCCCCAGCATTTT. As protein: CASSIGLRETGQQPQHF.

A word on this clone: One end of the junction is discordant with germline, which a read error may explain. The chain links TRBV6-5 to TRBJ1-6; the D gene is possibly TRBD1 (5 bases). The CDR3 is 15 residues long. CDR1 MNHEY and CDR2 SVGAGI come from the germline V gene. The CDR3 DNA follows: TGTGCCAGCAGTGACTCCGGATCAGGGTTTTCACCCCTCCACTTT. This codes for CASSDSGSGFSPLHF.

CDR3 in DNA: TGCGCCAGCAGCGTAACAGGGGGACCCCCCTACAATGAGCAGTTCTTC. This sequence encodes CASSVTGGPPYNEQFF. V gene TRBV5-1 combines with J gene TRBJ2-1; TRBD1 matches at 8 bases. This CDR3 region has 16 residues. Germline CDR1 SGHRS, CDR2 YFSETQ. The trim removed 4 bases at V and 2 bases at J, leaving 8 bases unmatched.

The gene calls are TRBV10-3 and TRBJ2-7; D may be TRBD2 (6 bases). Looked up from germline, CDR1 is ENHRY and CDR2 is SYGVKD. V gave up 6 bases and J gave up 7 bases, with 22 bases separating them. There are 15 residues in the CDR3. The chain's CDR3 is CAIRRTREAPDEQYF. The CDR3 DNA reads TGTGCCATCAGAAGGACGAGGGAGGCGCCGGATGAGCAGTACTTC.

J is TRBJ1-1 and V is TRBV14; weak D call: TRBD1 (5 bases). This CDR3 spans 13 amino acids. The germline V and J ends were trimmed by 5 bases and 5 bases, with 12 bases remaining between them. CDR1 and CDR2 (germline): SGHDN, FVKESK. The CDR3 DNA reads as TGTGCCAGCAGCTACCACGGGGGAACTGAAGCTTTCTTT. Protein product: CASSYHGGTEAFF.

The chain has TRBV24-1 and TRBJ1-2, with 7 bases identical to TRBD1. The CDR3 spans 13 residues. Germline loops: CDR1 KGHDR, CDR2 SFDVKD. The junction had 7 bases not matched to a gene; V was cut back by 4 bases and J by 9 bases. The CDR3 spells CATSDWDRMSYTF. CDR3 bases: TGTGCCACCAGTGACTGGGACAGAATGAGCTACACCTTC.

This chain uses TRBV7-9 with TRBJ1-2, with a weak D call TRBD1 (5 bases). Trimming removed 8 bases from V and 2 bases from J, with 21 bases in between. The CDR3 extends over 16 amino acids. CDR1 is SEHNR, CDR2 FQNEAQ, per germline (reference sequence). The CDR3 is CASQLKERGINYGYTF. CDR3 nucleotides: TGTGCCAGCCAGCTTAAAGAAAGGGGTATCAACTATGGCTACACCTTC.

The V call is TRBV6-5, the J call TRBJ1-2, with D unresolved. V dropped 2 bases and J dropped 4 bases, with 11 bases sitting between them. This CDR3 region has 14 residues. The germline CDR1 and CDR2 sequences are MNHEY and SVGAGI. CDR3 region: CASSYDIWAYGYTF. The CDR3 DNA reads as TGTGCCAGCAGTTACGACATATGGGCCTATGGCTACACCTTC.

The chain links TRBV5-4 to TRBJ2-3, with D perhaps matching TRBD1 (6 bases). V was clipped by 6 bases and J by 0 bases, with 17 bases between them. CDR3 length: 16 amino acids. Germline CDR1 is SGHNT and CDR2 is YYREEE (reference sequence). CDR3 sequence (DNA): TGTGCCAGCAACACCTACAGGGTCGGGAGCACAGATACGCAGTATTTT. Its protein product is CASNTYRVGSTDTQYF.